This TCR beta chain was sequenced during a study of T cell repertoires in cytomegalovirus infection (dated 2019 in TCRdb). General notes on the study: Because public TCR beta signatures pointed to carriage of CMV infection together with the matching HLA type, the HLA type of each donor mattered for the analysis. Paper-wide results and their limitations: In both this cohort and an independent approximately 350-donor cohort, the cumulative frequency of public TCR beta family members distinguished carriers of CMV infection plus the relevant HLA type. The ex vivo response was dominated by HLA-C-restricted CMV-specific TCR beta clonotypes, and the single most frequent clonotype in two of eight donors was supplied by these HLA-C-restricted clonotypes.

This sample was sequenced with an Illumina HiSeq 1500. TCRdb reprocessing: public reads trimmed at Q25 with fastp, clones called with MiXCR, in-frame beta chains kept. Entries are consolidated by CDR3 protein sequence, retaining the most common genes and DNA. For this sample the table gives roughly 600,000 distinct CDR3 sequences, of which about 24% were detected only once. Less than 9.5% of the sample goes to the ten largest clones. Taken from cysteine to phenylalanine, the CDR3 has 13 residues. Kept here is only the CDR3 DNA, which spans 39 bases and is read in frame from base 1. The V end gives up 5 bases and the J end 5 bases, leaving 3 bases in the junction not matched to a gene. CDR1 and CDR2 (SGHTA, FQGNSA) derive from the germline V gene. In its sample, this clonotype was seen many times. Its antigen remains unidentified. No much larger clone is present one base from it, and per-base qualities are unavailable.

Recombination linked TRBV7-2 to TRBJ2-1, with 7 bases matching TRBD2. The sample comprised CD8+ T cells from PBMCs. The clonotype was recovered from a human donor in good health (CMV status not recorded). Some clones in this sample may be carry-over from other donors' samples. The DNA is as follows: TGTGCCAGCAGCCCCCTAGCGGACAATGAGCAGTTCTTC. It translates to CASSPLADNEQFF.